These T cell receptor beta chains were read from a single sample in a study of blood T cell repertoires in COVID-19. Data came from immunoSEQ multiplex PCR; TCRdb stores just in-frame clones and leaves some out. The data contain a few hundred thousand clones, around nine tenths of them singletons. The sequencing input was PBMCs or T cells enriched from blood (not recorded which). The source of these receptors is a young man who had recovered from COVID-19. Both conserved end residues are part of each CDR3. Each record gives: J gene, V gene, clone size, D gene, CDR3 protein, CDR3 DNA. The D gene is left open where the match is weak. The size field is filled for only some rows; it gives once, few, many or a size class.

TRBJ2-1	TRBV15	NA	TRBD2	CATSRGGSGGVHEQFF	TGTGCCACCAGCAGAGGGGGCAGCGGGGGGGTCCATGAGCAGTTCTTC
TRBJ2-3	TRBV14	once	NA	CASSHFSASTDTQYF	TGTGCCAGCAGCCATTTTAGCGCCAGCACAGATACGCAGTATTTT
TRBJ1-6	TRBV5-4	NA	NA	CASSTEWRGSNSPLHF	TGTGCCAGCAGCACTGAGTGGAGGGGCTCTAATTCACCCCTCCACTTT
TRBJ2-5	TRBV5-6	NA	TRBD1	CASSPAGQGYGETQYF	TGTGCCAGCAGCCCCGCCGGACAGGGTTACGGAGAGACCCAGTACTTC
TRBJ2-5	TRBV2	NA	TRBD2	CASRLAVRETQYF	TGTGCCAGCAGACTAGCGGTCCGGGAGACCCAGTACTTC
TRBJ2-5	TRBV2	NA	TRBD1	CASSEEAYRGQETQYF	TGTGCCAGCAGCGAAGAAGCCTACAGGGGGCAAGAGACCCAGTACTTC
TRBJ2-5	TRBV7-9	NA	TRBD2	CASRDLAGTIQETQYF	TGTGCCAGCAGGGATCTAGCGGGGACTATCCAAGAGACCCAGTACTTC
TRBJ1-1	TRBV11-2	NA	NA	CASSGAPNTEAFF	TGTGCCAGCAGCGGGGCCCCGAACACTGAAGCTTTCTTT
TRBJ2-7	TRBV2	NA	NA	CASCFKRSSYEQYF	TGTGCCAGCTGTTTCAAGCGGAGCTCCTACGAGCAGTACTTC
TRBJ1-4	TRBV5-1	NA	NA	CASSLGQALNEKLFF	TGCGCCAGCAGCTTGGGACAGGCCTTAAATGAAAAACTGTTTTTT
TRBJ1-4	TRBV9	few	NA	CASSVDSRLNEKLFF	TGTGCCAGCAGCGTAGATTCCAGGTTGAATGAAAAACTGTTTTTT
TRBJ2-1	TRBV27	once	TRBD2	CASRGLAGAPYNEQFF	TGTGCCAGCAGGGGCCTAGCGGGGGCCCCCTACAATGAGCAGTTCTTC
TRBJ2-7	TRBV11-2	NA	TRBD1	CASSLVAPGQGTEQYF	TGTGCCAGCAGCTTAGTAGCCCCGGGACAGGGAACGGAGCAGTACTTC
TRBJ2-2	TRBV3-1/TRBV3-2	NA	NA	CASSPGHYTGELFF	TGTGCCAGCAGTCCGGGACATTACACCGGGGAGCTGTTTTTT
TRBJ1-1	TRBV19	NA	NA	CASSHGPEMHTEAFF	TGTGCCAGTAGTCATGGGCCTGAAATGCACACTGAAGCTTTCTTT
TRBJ2-7	TRBV28	NA	NA	CASSLTGTYEQYF	TGTGCCAGCAGTTTGACAGGAACCTACGAGCAGTACTTC
TRBJ2-2	TRBV19	NA	TRBD1	CASSTGTGANTGELFF	TGTGCCAGTAGTACCGGGACAGGGGCGAACACCGGGGAGCTGTTTTTT
TRBJ2-5	TRBV11-3	NA	TRBD2	CASSRGLAGGRQETQYF	TGTGCCAGCAGCCGTGGACTAGCGGGGGGGCGACAGGAGACCCAGTACTTC
TRBJ1-4	TRBV28	NA	TRBD1	CASSLSGGGGSWQKLFF	TGTGCCAGCAGTTTATCAGGGGGCGGTGGTAGTTGGCAAAAACTGTTTTTT
TRBJ2-6	TRBV28	NA	NA	CASATGGLSGANVLTF	TGTGCCAGCGCTACGGGGGGCCTCTCTGGGGCCAACGTCCTGACTTTC
TRBJ2-1	TRBV5-1	NA	NA	CASIARVTPDNEQFF	TGCGCCAGCATCGCCAGGGTAACCCCCGACAATGAGCAGTTCTTC
TRBJ2-5	TRBV5-6	NA	NA	CASSPPGQQETQYF	TGTGCCAGCAGCCCTCCGGGACAACAAGAGACCCAGTACTTC
TRBJ2-2	TRBV30	NA	TRBD1	CAWNLRDRDTGELFF	TGTGCCTGGAACCTCCGGGACAGGGACACCGGGGAGCTGTTTTTT
TRBJ1-1	TRBV7-9	NA	NA	CASRRTDGDTEAFF	TGTGCCAGCAGGCGGACGGACGGGGACACTGAAGCTTTCTTT
TRBJ1-5	TRBV23-1	NA	TRBD1	CASSTGGGFFSGQPQHF	TGCGCCAGCAGCACAGGGGGTGGATTTTTTTCCGGTCAGCCCCAGCATTTT
TRBJ1-6	TRBV28	NA	NA	CASSLPLMKRHF	TGTGCCAGCAGTTTGCCCCTAATGAAGAGACACTTT
TRBJ2-3	TRBV7-6	NA	TRBD2	CASSLMASGATDTQYF	TGTGCCAGCAGCTTAATGGCTAGCGGGGCAACAGATACGCAGTATTTT
TRBJ1-2	TRBV6-2/TRBV6-3	NA	TRBD1	CASSAQDRGIMNYGYTF	TGTGCCAGCAGTGCACAGGACAGGGGGATTATGAACTATGGCTACACCTTC
TRBJ2-7	TRBV5-1	NA	NA	CASSARGYEQYF	TGCGCCAGCAGCGCCAGGGGTTACGAGCAGTACTTC
TRBJ2-1	TRBV29-1	NA	TRBD2	CSVERRGGENEQFF	TGCAGCGTTGAGAGGCGGGGGGGCGAGAATGAGCAGTTCTTC
TRBJ2-7	TRBV28	NA	NA	CACRQAYEQYF	TGTGCCTGCAGACAGGCCTACGAGCAGTACTTC
TRBJ1-1	TRBV2	NA	TRBD1	CASSERTGSAFF	TGTGCCAGCAGTGAAAGGACAGGGAGCGCTTTCTTT
TRBJ1-6	TRBV2	NA	TRBD1	CASTRDRGLNSPLHF	TGTGCCAGCACCAGGGACAGGGGGCTTAATTCACCCCTCCACTTT
TRBJ2-3	TRBV7-3	NA	TRBD1	CASSLGPGGDTQYF	TGTGCCAGCAGCTTAGGTCCAGGGGGTGATACGCAGTATTTT
TRBJ2-7	TRBV4-1	NA	TRBD2	CASSQEGFSGGAYEQYF	TGCGCCAGCAGCCAAGAAGGTTTTAGCGGGGGGGCGTACGAGCAGTACTTC
TRBJ1-1	TRBV6-5	NA	NA	CASSPPGTQNEAFF	TGTGCCAGCAGTCCCCCCGGGACACAAAATGAAGCTTTCTTT
TRBJ2-1	TRBV5-6	NA	NA	CASSRRGGSDEQFF	TGTGCCAGCAGCCGACGCGGTGGCTCCGATGAGCAGTTCTTC